This TCR beta chain is from a study of blood T cell repertoires in COVID-19. The wider study: Spain, Italy and the United States supplied samples that represented acute and convalescent COVID-19.

TCRdb's copy holds only in-frame clones and misses some; the assay was immunoSEQ multiplex PCR. The table lists hundreds of thousands of clones, about 89% of them singletons. V lost 5 bases and J lost 5, with 7 bases in between. The CDR3 sequence is 12 residues long. Germline V lookup: CDR1 SGHTA, CDR2 FQGNSA. This sequence joins TRBV7-2 and TRBJ1-5; D is unclear. Sequenced: peripheral blood. This TCR was sampled from a woman between 55 and 75 years old who had recovered from COVID-19. This CDR3 reads CASSNFYQPQHF. CDR3 in DNA: TGTGCCAGCAGCAATTTCTATCAGCCCCAGCATTTT.